The source of this TCR beta chain is a study of blood T cells in healthy people across ages. There are a few counts of this clonotype. CDR1 and CDR2 from the germline V gene are MDHEN and SYDVKM. The V end lost 7 bases, the J end lost 13 bases, and 15 bases lay between the germline ends. The CDR3 spans 11 residues. Next came a second PCR, run for about 7 to 12 cycles, which used a sample-barcoded 5' primer along with a J-beta primer mix. Each of the samples gave a minimum of 3 million paired-end reads that contained CDR3. TCRdb recomputed calls from the 5' RACE reads with MiXCR, one row per CDR3 protein. This table holds some 930,000 distinct CDR3 sequences, just under 30% found once. These data were likewise used in another study, on T cells of mothers and their children. From that second work: The second PCR used the M1S primer, and this primer added sample barcodes and 2-4 random nucleotides. Similar effects of thymic selection on TCR recombination output were recorded in related and unrelated pairs. Overlap in related mother-child pairs always slightly exceeded unrelated pairs, never significantly.

This receptor was obtained from a woman aged 40 to 50 in good health. V is TRBV28 and J is TRBJ2-3, with D possibly being TRBD1 or TRBD2 (6 bases each). The sequenced sample was blood. CDR3 in DNA: TGTGCCAGCACCGAGGGGGGCAGAGAGTATTTT. Its protein is CASTEGGREYF.